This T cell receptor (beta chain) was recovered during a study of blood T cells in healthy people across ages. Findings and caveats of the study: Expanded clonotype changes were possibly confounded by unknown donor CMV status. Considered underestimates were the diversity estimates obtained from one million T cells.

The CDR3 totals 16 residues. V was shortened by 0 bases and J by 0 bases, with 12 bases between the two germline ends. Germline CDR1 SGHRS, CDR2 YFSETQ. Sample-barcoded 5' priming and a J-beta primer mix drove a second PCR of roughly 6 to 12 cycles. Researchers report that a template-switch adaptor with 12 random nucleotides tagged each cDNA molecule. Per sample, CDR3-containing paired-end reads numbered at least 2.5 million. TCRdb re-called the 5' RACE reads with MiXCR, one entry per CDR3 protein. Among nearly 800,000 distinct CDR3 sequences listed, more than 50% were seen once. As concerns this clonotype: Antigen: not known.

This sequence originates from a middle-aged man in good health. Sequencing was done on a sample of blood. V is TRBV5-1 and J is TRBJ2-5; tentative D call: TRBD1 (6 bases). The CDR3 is CASSLGGQTNQETQYF. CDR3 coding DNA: TGCGCCAGCAGCTTGGGAGGACAGACGAACCAAGAGACCCAGTACTTC.